This T cell receptor (beta chain) was identified in a study of blood T cell repertoires in COVID-19 (dated by TCRdb to 2019 to 2021). Some background on the complete study: The collaborator samples originated in the United States, Italy and Spain and spanned the acute and convalescent phases of COVID-19. The material from the prospective study consisted of cDNA or gDNA derived from T cells, B-cell-depleted T cells, or PBMCs. Subjects who had been exposed to COVID-19, were actively infected with it, or had recovered from it provided the deeply sampled blood TCRbeta repertoires that made up the dataset. A freely available public database, intended as a resource for researchers studying the immune response to SARS-CoV-2, is where the repertoires were released. The samples were drawn from two sources: the first 160 participants of the ongoing ImmuneRACE study, and 950 to 1,500 subjects contributed by 6 global collaborators. A de-identified subject ID, COVID-19 status, age in years and sex were almost always included in the sample metadata. Where available, HLA class I and class II types were obtained from metadata supplied by the sample provider rather than from assay-based typing. Summary of the overall study and its limitations: The amount of clinical and demographic metadata varied by source and participant and was provided uncurated.

The immunoSEQ Assay, a bias-controlled multiplex PCR, was used to amplify TCRbeta CDR3 regions from genomic DNA. The original pipeline was this. The number of nucleated cells in each sample was estimated by amplification of reference gene primers within the assay. Sequence reads were collapsed and filtered to measure the absolute abundance of every unique TCRbeta CDR3 rearrangement. For each sample, productive Simpson clonality was calculated as the square root of Simpson's diversity index over productive rearrangements. In TCRdb, the immuneACCESS table is reduced to in-frame sequences with V and J assigned. These tables do not hold every clone; where another copy was compared, an unresolved V gene accounts for under half, and the others remain unexplained. That table gives V, J and clone size, and the DNA gave D and trimming. For this sample the table gives around 470,000 clones, of which roughly 87% were detected only once. In total, the top ten clones hold around 0.95% of the sample.

In Seattle, one collaborating source enrolled patients while the infection was active and tracked those patients longitudinally over the course of disease. Collaborating institutions collected whole blood in K2EDTA tubes following their own protocols. For TCRbeta analysis, collaborator samples were shipped as frozen whole blood, as isolated PBMCs, or as DNA extracted from either sample type. V and J lose 5 bases and 6 bases, and a span of 8 bases separates them. CDR1 and CDR2 were assigned from the germline V gene (reference sequence) as DFQATT and SNEGSKA. The CDR3 measures 11 amino acids from cysteine to phenylalanine. Only the CDR3 DNA is retained, 33 bases long and in frame from the first base. In the case of this clone: What antigen it recognizes has not been identified. Base qualities are not provided; no much larger clone lies one nucleotide away. Within the sample, other DNA sequences also encode this same CDR3.

The sample comprised peripheral blood. The clonotype comes from a man between 18 and 35 years old with COVID-19, enrolled during active disease. Recombination linked TRBV20-1 to TRBJ2-1; possibly the D gene is TRBD1, per 6 matching bases. The CDR3: CSASQGNEQFF. The base sequence is TGCAGTGCTTCACAGGGCAATGAGCAGTTCTTC.